This entry features one T cell receptor (beta chain) sequence. This clonotype is a singleton in its sample. The antigen it recognizes is unknown. No qualities accompany the bases; no much larger clone lies one base away. One read gives only weak evidence. The CDR3 starts with the cysteine, ends with the phenylalanine, and has 16 residues. Kept here is only the CDR3 DNA, which spans 48 bases and is read in frame from base 1. The germline V gene gives CDR1 as MNHNS and CDR2 as SASEGT. Trimming costs V 2 bases and J 0 bases, and their ends lie 14 bases apart. This entry belongs to a study of T cell repertoires in aging, cancer and after chemotherapy (dated by TCRdb to about 2019). Some background on the complete study: The donors fell into six age groups ranging from 30 or younger to 70 or older, and each group had at least three individuals. Alongside fewer than 100 healthy donors serving as a reference group, the cohort included 218 cancer patients, of whom more than 90 had hematological cancers and about 130 had solid cancers. The complete dataset included some 10 million TCR reads. The study profiled peripheral blood TCR beta repertoires from healthy donors and cancer patients to examine immunoaging and T cell reconstitution after chemotherapy. Healthy donor control TCR repertoires were recorded over several months to years and showed clear clonal overlap across re-sampling. What the authors observed across the whole study: In healthy donors, the drop in TCR diversity with age came mainly from a loss of richness, whereas in cancer patients a loss of evenness also played a part. Compared with age-matched healthy donors, untreated patients with either hematological or solid cancers had significantly lower TCR diversity in the blood along with higher clonality. An increase in median generation probability over the chemotherapy interval was observed in both cancer cohorts, suggesting that the repertoire was reconstituted through rebound thymic output. The authors noted that the repertoire data do not allow conclusions about immunological memory after chemotherapy.

Using a mixed TRB-A/B primer pool, multiplex touch-down PCR amplified rearranged TRB sequences covering the V, D and J segments. Illumina adapters and sample indices were added to the amplicons in two consecutive PCR reactions performed with Phusion HS II polymerase. The amplicons were purified from gel with the NucleoSpin Gel and PCR Clean-up kit and then assessed with Qubit and an Agilent 2100 Bioanalyzer. Libraries were sequenced on an Illumina MiSeq using 600-cycle, single-indexed, paired-end runs. The paper's data handling went like this. Processing of the TRB sequences was carried out with MiXCR versions 2.12 and 3.0.5. Each unique CDR3 nucleotide sequence counted as one clone, and only productive sequences with at least two reads were retained. The repertoire metrics were Shannon diversity, evenness, clonality (calculated as one minus evenness), and diversity profiles parameterized by alpha from 0 to 5. Generation probabilities of clones in paired pre- and post-chemotherapy samples were computed with the IGoR algorithm. TCRdb passed the public sequencing reads through fastp at Q25 and MiXCR, retaining productive beta sequences. Records with the same CDR3 protein are collapsed into one entry carrying the most frequent genes and DNA. These V and J calls derive from TCRdb rather than the authors' analysis. The sample table holds some 6,000 distinct CDR3 sequences, of which about two fifths were seen once. Clones ranked in the top ten supply roughly 50% of the sample.

Genomic DNA extracted from peripheral blood, rather than sorted cells or RNA, was used as the source for amplification of TCR beta rearrangements. Sequencing used blood. The TCR sequence derives from a human donor in good health. Rearrangement joined TRBV6-1 to TRBJ2-7; no D segment can be confidently identified. The CDR3 sequence is CASSERAGRSSYEQYF. At the DNA level, the sequence is TGTGCCAGCAGTGAACGCGCCGGTCGAAGCTCCTACGAGCAGTACTTC.